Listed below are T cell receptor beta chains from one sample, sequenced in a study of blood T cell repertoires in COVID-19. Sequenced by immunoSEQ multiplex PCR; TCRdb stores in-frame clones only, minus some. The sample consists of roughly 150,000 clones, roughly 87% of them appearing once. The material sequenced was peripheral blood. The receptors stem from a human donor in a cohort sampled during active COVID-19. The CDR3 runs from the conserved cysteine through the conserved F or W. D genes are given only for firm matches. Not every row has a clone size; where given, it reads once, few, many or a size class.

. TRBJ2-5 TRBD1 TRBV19 CASSPGGRETQYF TGTGCCAGTAGTCCAGGGGGCCGGGAGACCCAGTACTTC
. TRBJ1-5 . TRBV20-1 CSASRDSNQPQHF TGCAGTGCTAGTCGGGATAGCAATCAGCCCCAGCATTTT
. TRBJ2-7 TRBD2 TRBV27 CASSPLAGPSYEQYF TGTGCCAGCAGTCCCCTAGCGGGGCCGTCCTACGAGCAGTACTTC
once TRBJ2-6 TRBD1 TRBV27 CASSSTGAGHLSGANVLTF TGTGCCAGCAGTTCTACAGGGGCCGGACACCTCTCTGGGGCCAACGTCCTGACTTTC
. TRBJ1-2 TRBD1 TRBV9 CASSPDPGTGGHGYTF TGTGCCAGCAGCCCTGACCCCGGGACAGGGGGTCATGGCTACACCTTC
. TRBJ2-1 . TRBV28 CASSWATFVYEQFF TGTGCCAGCAGTTGGGCTACCTTCGTCTATGAGCAGTTCTTC
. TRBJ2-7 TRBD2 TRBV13 CASSLGTSSPYEQYF TGTGCCAGCAGCCTAGGGACTAGTAGTCCCTACGAGCAGTACTTC
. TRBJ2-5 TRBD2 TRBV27 CASSRGLAGSEETQYF TGTGCCAGCAGCCGAGGACTAGCGGGAAGTGAAGAGACCCAGTACTTC
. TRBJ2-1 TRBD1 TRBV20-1 CSAGGQGTSEQFF TGCAGTGCTGGTGGACAGGGTACTTCTGAGCAGTTCTTC
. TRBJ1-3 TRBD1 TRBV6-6 CASKIPGQGMGNTIYF TGTGCCAGCAAAATCCCGGGACAGGGTATGGGAAACACCATATATTTT
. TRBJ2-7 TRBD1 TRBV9 CASSVGTGRYEQYF TGTGCCAGCAGCGTCGGGACAGGGCGATACGAGCAGTACTTC
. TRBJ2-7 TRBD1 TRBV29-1 CSAGTGGISYEQYF TGCAGCGCGGGGACAGGGGGCATTTCCTACGAGCAGTACTTC
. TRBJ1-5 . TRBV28 CASSQIGGTNQPQHF TGTGCCAGCAGCCAAATAGGGGGTACGAATCAGCCCCAGCATTTT
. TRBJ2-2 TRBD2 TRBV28 CASSLGSGGANTGELFF TGTGCCAGCAGTTTAGGGAGCGGGGGGGCGAACACCGGGGAGCTGTTTTTT
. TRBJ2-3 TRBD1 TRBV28 CASRLLYRTGVPDTQYF TGTGCCAGCAGGTTGCTGTATAGGACAGGGGTCCCAGATACGCAGTATTTT
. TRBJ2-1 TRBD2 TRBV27 CASSLFLADYNEQFF TGTGCCAGCAGTTTATTCCTAGCGGACTACAATGAGCAGTTCTTC